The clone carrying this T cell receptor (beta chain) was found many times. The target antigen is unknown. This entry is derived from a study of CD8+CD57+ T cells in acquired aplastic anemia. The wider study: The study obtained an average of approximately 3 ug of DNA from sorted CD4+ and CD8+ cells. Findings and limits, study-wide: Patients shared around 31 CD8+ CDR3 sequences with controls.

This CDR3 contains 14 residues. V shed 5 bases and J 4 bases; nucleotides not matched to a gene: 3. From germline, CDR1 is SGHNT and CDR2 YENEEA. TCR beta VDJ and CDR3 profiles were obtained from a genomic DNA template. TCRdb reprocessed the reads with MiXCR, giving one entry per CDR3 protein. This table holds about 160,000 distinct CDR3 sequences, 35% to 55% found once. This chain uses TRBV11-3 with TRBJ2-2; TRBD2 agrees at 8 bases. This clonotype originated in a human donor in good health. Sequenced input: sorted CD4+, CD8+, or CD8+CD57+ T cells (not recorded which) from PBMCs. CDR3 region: CASSLGLGTGELFF. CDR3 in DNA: TGTGCCAGCAGCCTGGGACTAGGCACCGGGGAGCTGTTTTTT. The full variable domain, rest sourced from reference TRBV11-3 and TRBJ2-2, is EAGVVQSPRYKIIEKKQPVAFWCNPISGHNTLYWYLQNLGQGPELLIRYENEEAVDDSQLPKDRFSAERLKGVDSTLKIQPAELGDSAVYLCASSLGLGTGELFFGEGSRLTVL.